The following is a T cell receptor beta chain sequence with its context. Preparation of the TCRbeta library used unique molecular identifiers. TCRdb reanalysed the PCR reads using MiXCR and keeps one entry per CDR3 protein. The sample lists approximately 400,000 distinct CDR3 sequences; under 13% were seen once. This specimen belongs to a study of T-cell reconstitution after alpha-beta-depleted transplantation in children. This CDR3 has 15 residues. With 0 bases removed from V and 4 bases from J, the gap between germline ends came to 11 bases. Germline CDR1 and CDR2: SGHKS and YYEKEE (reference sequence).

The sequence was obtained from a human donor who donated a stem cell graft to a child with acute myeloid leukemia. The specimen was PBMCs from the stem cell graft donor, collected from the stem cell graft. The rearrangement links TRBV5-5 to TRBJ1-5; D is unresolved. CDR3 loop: CASSLAGRSNQPQHF. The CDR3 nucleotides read TGTGCCAGCAGCTTGGCGGGAAGGTCAAATCAGCCCCAGCATTTT.